These 5 T cell receptor beta chains were all obtained from the same sample, sequenced in a study of T cell responses to AZD1222 COVID-19 vaccine. Profiling relied on immunoSEQ multiplex PCR, and the TCRdb table lists in-frame clones only, not all of them. The sample carries 120,000 or so clones, about 81% recorded once. Sequencing was performed on peripheral blood, taken on day 0 of AZD1222 vaccination. The receptor source for this set is an adult in good health.

V is TRBV2 and J is TRBJ2-5; 8 nucleotides line up with TRBD2. Germline CDR1 SNHLY, CDR2 FYNNEI. V was clipped by 3 bases and J by 2 bases; unmatched bases: 2. This CDR3 is built from 14 residues. The CDR3 loop is CASSDAGGQETQYF. CDR3 nucleotide sequence: TGTGCCAGCAGTGATGCGGGGGGTCAAGAGACCCAGTACTTC.

The V gene is TRBV6-2 or TRBV6-3, the J gene TRBJ2-3; D not resolved. The CDR3 runs to 15 residues. Germline loops: CDR1 MNHEY, CDR2 SVGEGT. The ends were cut back, 2 bases at V and 1 base at J, with 10 bases in the middle. The CDR3 is CASSYTGTGTDTQYF. The DNA for the CDR3 is TGTGCCAGCAGTTACACCGGCACAGGCACAGATACGCAGTATTTT.

This sequence joins TRBV4-1 and TRBJ2-3; D is uncertain. Per germline, CDR1 MGHRA and CDR2 YSYEKL. CDR3 length equals 15 residues. Trimming shortened V by 1 base and J by 0 bases, and 8 bases separated the two germline ends. The CDR3 spells CASSQVETSTDTQYF. In nucleotides, the CDR3 is TGCGCCAGCAGCCAAGTCGAGACGAGCACAGATACGCAGTATTTT.

The chain couples TRBV19 to TRBJ1-2; no reliable D call. This CDR3 comprises 13 residues. The germline V gene encodes CDR1 LNHDA and CDR2 SQIVND (reference sequence). V lost 6 bases and J 5 bases, leaving 13 bases between the germline ends. CDR3 sequence: CASRRSSGYGYTF. CDR3 in DNA: TGTGCCAGTAGGAGGTCGAGCGGGTATGGCTACACCTTC.

The V call is TRBV28, the J call TRBJ2-7, with TRBD2 matching over 9 bases. Germline lookup yields CDR1 MDHEN and CDR2 SYDVKM. The CDR3 extends over 15 amino acids. J gave up 1 base and V 5 bases, and 6 bases lay outside the gene matches. DNA for the CDR3: TGTGCCAGCAGTACGAGCGGGAGGAGATCCTACGAGCAGTACTTC. Residues: CASSTSGRRSYEQYF.